These 27 T cell receptor beta chains were sequenced from one sample in a study of blood T cell repertoires in COVID-19. Produced via immunoSEQ multiplex PCR; TCRdb's table is partial and in-frame only. The sample yields fewer than 700,000 clones, 85% to 90% seen once. Input material: peripheral blood. The receptors were sampled from a woman aged 45-60 years with COVID-19, enrolled during active disease.

This chain joins TRBV11-2 and TRBJ1-2, with a possible D match to TRBD1 (6 bases). Trimming left V 1 base short and J 4 bases short, with 13 bases between. From germline, CDR1 is SGHAT and CDR2 FQNNGV. The length of the CDR3 is 15 residues. CDR3 DNA sequence: TGTGCCAGCAGCTTAGGGGGTGGGACACTCTATGGCTACACCTTC. Amino acid sequence: CASSLGGGTLYGYTF.

Points on this clone: Other DNA sequences of this sample code for an identical CDR3. The chain links TRBV5-5 to TRBJ1-4; no reliable D call. Per the germline V gene, CDR1 is SGHKS and CDR2 is YYEKEE (reference sequence). V was cut by 2 bases and J by 5 bases, with 4 bases left in between. The length of the CDR3 is 12 residues. CDR3: CASSFRNEKLFF. In nucleotides, the CDR3 is TGTGCCAGCAGCTTCCGGAATGAAAAACTGTTTTTT.

For this clone: At the DNA level, this CDR3 is encoded by other sequences in the same sample as well. This chain connects TRBV7-9 to TRBJ1-1; D is possibly TRBD1 (5 bases). V was shortened by 1 base and J by 8 bases, with 5 bases between the two germline ends. This CDR3 region has 11 residues. Germline V gives CDR1 SEHNR, CDR2 FQNEAQ (reference sequence). Here the CDR3 reads CASSLGGEAFF. CDR3 coding DNA: TGTGCCAGCAGCTTAGGGGGCGAAGCTTTCTTT.

The CDR3 DNA sequence: TGCGCCAGCAGCCAGGGAACACTCAACACTGAAGCTTTCTTT. Its translation is CASSQGTLNTEAFF. The V gene is TRBV5-1, the J gene TRBJ1-1; the D gene is possibly TRBD1 (5 bases). Germline CDR1 reads SGHRS; CDR2 reads YFSETQ. With 4 bases removed from V and 2 bases from J, the gap between germline ends came to 12 bases. The CDR3 consists of 14 residues.

The CDR3 bases are TGTGCCAGCAGCTTGGACAGGGGGGGCAATGAGCAGTTCTTC. It yields the protein CASSLDRGGNEQFF. The J gene is TRBJ2-1, the V gene TRBV5-6; tentative D call: TRBD1 (8 bases). Germline CDR1 SGHDT, CDR2 YYEEEE. This CDR3 has 14 residues. V lost 0 bases to trimming and J lost 6 bases, with 10 bases between them.

The rearrangement joins TRBV11-3 to TRBJ1-1, with 7 bases aligning to TRBD1. Germline CDR1 SGHNT, CDR2 YENEEA. V dropped 3 bases and J dropped 4; count of bases not matched to a gene: 5. The CDR3 length is 14 residues. CDR3 nucleotide sequence: TGTGCCAGCAGCTTGGGCAGGGGGTCCACTGAAGCTTTCTTT. Translated: CASSLGRGSTEAFF.

The chain employs TRBV5-1 and TRBJ2-7; 9 bases match TRBD1. Germline assignment: CDR1 SGHRS and CDR2 YFSETQ. The trim removed 5 bases at V and 6 bases at J, leaving 6 bases unmatched. This CDR3 contains 13 residues. The CDR3 loop reads CASRRQGVLEQYF. The CDR3 DNA follows: TGCGCCAGCAGGCGACAGGGGGTTCTCGAGCAGTACTTC.

J is TRBJ2-7 and V is TRBV3-1 (or the pseudogene TRBV3-2); 11 nucleotides agree with TRBD2. This CDR3 is 16 amino acids long. CDR1 is LGHDT, CDR2 YNNKEL, per germline (reference sequence). The trim removed 0 bases at V and 3 bases at J, leaving 4 bases unmatched. CDR3 loop: CASSQDGTSGFYEQYF. The CDR3, as DNA: TGTGCCAGCAGCCAAGACGGGACTAGCGGATTCTACGAGCAGTACTTC.

The chain links TRBV6-6 to TRBJ1-2; 8 positions agree with TRBD1. V dropped 2 bases and J dropped 2; count of bases not matched to a gene: 4. The CDR3 extends over 15 amino acids. The germline CDR1 and CDR2 sequences are MNHNY and SVGAGI (reference sequence). The CDR3 DNA reads TGTGCCAGCAGTTACAGTCAGGGGGCGAACTATGGCTACACCTTC. It specifies CASSYSQGANYGYTF.

The chain links TRBV9 to TRBJ2-5; possibly TRBD2 for D (7 bases). The length of the CDR3 is 15 residues. The V end lost 0 bases, the J end lost 5 bases, and 14 bases lay between the germline ends. In germline, CDR1 is SGDLS, CDR2 YYNGEE. The CDR3 DNA is TGTGCCAGCAGCGTAGCCGGGGGGCCGAGGGAGACCCAGTACTTC. This gives the protein CASSVAGGPRETQYF.

This clone has only one observation. The rearrangement links TRBV5-1 to TRBJ1-5; no reliable D call. The CDR3 length is 14 residues. Deletions cut 1 base from V and 2 bases from J, with 7 bases between. Germline CDR1 reads SGHRS; CDR2 reads YFSETQ. The DNA of the CDR3 is TGCGCCAGCAGCTTGTTCCCAGGCAATCAGCCCCAGCATTTT. As protein: CASSLFPGNQPQHF.

This rearrangement joins TRBV2 to TRBJ1-2; tentatively, D is TRBD1 (5 bases). Germline V gives CDR1 SNHLY, CDR2 FYNNEI. The CDR3 is 16 residues long. Deletions cut 3 bases from V and 4 bases from J, with 18 bases between. This chain's CDR3 is CASSDGAGKRSYGYTF. In nucleotides, the CDR3 is TGTGCCAGCAGTGATGGTGCAGGGAAGAGAAGCTATGGCTACACCTTC. The whole variable domain, filled in from reference TRBV2 and TRBJ1-2, reads EPEVTQTPSHQVTQMGQEVILRCVPISNHLYFYWYRQILGQKVEFLVSFYNNEISEKSEIFDDQFSVERPDGSNFTLKIRSTKLEDSAMYFCASSDGAGKRSYGYTFGSGTRLTVV.

This clone appeared a single time. CDR3 in DNA: TGTGCCAGCAGCTATGGGAGCTCCTACGAGCAGTACTTC. Its translation: CASSYGSSYEQYF. The V gene is TRBV5-6, the J gene TRBJ2-7, with D tentatively TRBD2 (5 bases). Trimming cost V 3 bases and J 0 bases, with 7 bases left between them. Germline CDR1 SGHDT, CDR2 YYEEEE. The CDR3 length is 13 residues.

The chain joins TRBV20-1 to TRBJ1-2; D ambiguous. Germline V gene sequence: CDR1 DFQATT, CDR2 SNEGSKA (reference sequence). V was cut by 4 bases and J by 5 bases, with 8 bases left in between. CDR3 length: 11 residues. The CDR3 DNA follows: TGCAGTGCTAAAGACGCGTATGGCTACACCTTC. Translating gives CSAKDAYGYTF.

The V and J genes are TRBV6-5 and TRBJ1-1; D gene ambiguous. With 3 bases removed from V and 7 bases from J, the gap between germline ends came to 15 bases. The CDR3 covers 14 residues. In germline, CDR1 is MNHEY, CDR2 SVGAGI. The CDR3 loop reads CASSYLWEGSEAFF. The DNA for the CDR3 is TGTGCCAGCAGTTATTTATGGGAGGGCAGTGAAGCTTTCTTT.

The rearrangement uses TRBV9 and TRBJ2-7; 8 positions agree with TRBD2. There are 14 residues in the CDR3. Germline V gene lookup returns CDR1 SGDLS and CDR2 YYNGEE. With 2 bases clipped from V and 2 bases from J, the junction kept 3 bases outside the gene matches. CDR3 in DNA: TGTGCCAGCAGCGTGAATAGCGGGGCCTACGAGCAGTACTTC. Translated: CASSVNSGAYEQYF.

The genes are TRBV4-2 and TRBJ2-1, with 7 bases identical to TRBD2. Trimming cost V 3 bases and J 8 bases; bases outside gene matches: 13. The CDR3 covers 16 residues. CDR1 is LGHNA and CDR2 is YNFKEQ in the germline V gene. The CDR3 DNA reads as TGTGCCAGCAGCCAGGCTTGGACCAGCGGGGAAGATGAGCAGTTCTTC. Protein sequence: CASSQAWTSGEDEQFF.

V gene TRBV5-8 combines with J gene TRBJ2-7, with TRBD1 as a possible D gene (6 bases). Trimming shortened V by 2 bases and J by 6 bases, and 12 bases separated the two germline ends. This CDR3 spans 13 amino acids. The germline V gene encodes CDR1 SGHTS and CDR2 YDEGEE. The CDR3, as DNA: TGTGCCAGCAGCTTACACAGGGAGACCGAGCAGTACTTC. It specifies CASSLHRETEQYF. Drawing the rest from reference TRBV5-8 and TRBJ2-7, the complete variable domain is EAGVTQSPTHLIKTRGQQATLRCSPISGHTSVYWYQQALGLGLQFLLWYDEGEERNRGNFPPRFSGRQFPNYSSELNVNALELEDSALYLCASSLHRETEQYFGPGTRLTVT.

The rearrangement links TRBV27 to TRBJ2-1; weak D call: TRBD2 (6 bases). Trimming stripped 6 bases from V and 6 bases from J, with 12 bases between. Germline V gene data show CDR1 as MNHEY and CDR2 as SMNVEV (reference sequence). The CDR3 contains 13 residues. CDR3: CASSRGGINEQFF. CDR3 nucleotide sequence: TGTGCCAGCAGCCGTGGGGGGATCAATGAGCAGTTCTTC.

In DNA, the CDR3 is TGTGCCAGTAGCCCTAGGGGGACACATACAGGAGATACGCAGTATTTT. This codes for CASSPRGTHTGDTQYF. The chain has TRBV19 and TRBJ2-3; D might be TRBD1 (6 bases). Germline V gene lookup returns CDR1 LNHDA and CDR2 SQIVND (reference sequence). The CDR3 is made up of 16 amino acids. V lost 6 bases, J lost 5 bases, and 21 bases lay in between.

This clone has a single count. The chain has TRBV6-5 and TRBJ2-1, with a tentative D call TRBD1 (5 bases). CDR1 and CDR2 from the germline V gene are MNHEY and SVGAGI. The V end was cut by 6 bases, the J end by 6 bases, with 12 bases between. The CDR3 is 13 residues long. CDR3 coding DNA: TGTGCCAGCAGGGCCCCAGGGTTCAATGAGCAGTTCTTC. Translating it yields CASRAPGFNEQFF.

This clone was counted a single time. This sequence joins TRBV28 and TRBJ2-3; no definite D call. Germline-derived CDR1 and CDR2 are MDHEN and SYDVKM. Trimming left V 5 bases short and J 2 bases short, with 8 bases between. The CDR3 consists of 13 residues. The CDR3 sequence: CASSSPFTDTQYF. In DNA form, the CDR3 reads TGTGCCAGCAGTAGCCCCTTCACAGATACGCAGTATTTT.

The rearrangement links TRBV5-1 to TRBJ1-2; 7 bases align to TRBD1. Germline V gene data show CDR1 as SGHRS and CDR2 as YFSETQ. The CDR3 loop spans 14 amino acids. Trimming removed 5 bases from V and 4 bases from J; junction bases left unmatched: 8. The CDR3 spells CASSPTGTFYGYTF. CDR3 coding DNA: TGCGCCAGCAGTCCGACAGGGACCTTCTATGGCTACACCTTC.

The genes are TRBV5-5 and TRBJ1-1, with D uncertain. The germline V gene encodes CDR1 SGHKS and CDR2 YYEKEE (reference sequence). Deletions cut 2 bases from V and 0 bases from J, with 11 bases between. The CDR3 consists of 15 residues. The CDR3 DNA reads TGTGCCAGCAGCTTCGGTAGTGCTATGAACACTGAAGCTTTCTTT. Residues: CASSFGSAMNTEAFF.

The chain recombines TRBV5-4 with TRBJ2-7, with 8 bases identical to TRBD1. After removal of 1 base from V and 4 bases from J, the junction contained 4 bases not matched to a gene. The CDR3 is made up of 14 amino acids. Germline V gives CDR1 SGHNT, CDR2 YYREEE (reference sequence). The CDR3 reads CASSLSGGSYEQYF. Written as DNA, the CDR3 is TGTGCCAGCAGCTTGTCAGGGGGCTCTTACGAGCAGTACTTC.

The genes are TRBV2 and TRBJ2-2; the D gene is possibly TRBD2 (7 bases). The CDR3 extends over 15 amino acids. Germline CDR1 is SNHLY and CDR2 is FYNNEI. Deletions cut 7 bases from V and 3 bases from J, with 15 bases between. The DNA for the CDR3 is TGTGCCAGCACGGGGGGCATTGTCGACACCGGGGAGCTGTTTTTT. Translation: CASTGGIVDTGELFF.

This chain connects TRBV6-5 to TRBJ2-1, with a weak D call TRBD1 (6 bases). Between the trimmed V and J ends, which lost 8 bases and 9 bases, there was a span of 14 bases. Germline CDR1 reads MNHEY; CDR2 reads SVGAGI. The CDR3 has 12 residues. DNA of the CDR3: TGTGCCAGCTGTTGGGGGCCAAGTGAGCAGTTCTTC. This translates into CASCWGPSEQFF.